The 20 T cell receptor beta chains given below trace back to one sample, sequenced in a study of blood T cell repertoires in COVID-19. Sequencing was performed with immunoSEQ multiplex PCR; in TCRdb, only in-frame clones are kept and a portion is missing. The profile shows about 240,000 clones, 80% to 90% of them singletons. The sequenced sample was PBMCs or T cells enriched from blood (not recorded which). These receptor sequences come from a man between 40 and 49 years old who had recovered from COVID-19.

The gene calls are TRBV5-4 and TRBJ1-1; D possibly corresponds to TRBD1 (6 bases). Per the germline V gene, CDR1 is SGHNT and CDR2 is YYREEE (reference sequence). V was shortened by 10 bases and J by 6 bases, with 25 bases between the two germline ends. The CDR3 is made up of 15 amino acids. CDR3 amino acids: CASGGENLLLAEAFF. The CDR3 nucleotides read TGTGCCTCGGGGGGCGAAAACCTTCTCTTGGCTGAAGCTTTCTTT.

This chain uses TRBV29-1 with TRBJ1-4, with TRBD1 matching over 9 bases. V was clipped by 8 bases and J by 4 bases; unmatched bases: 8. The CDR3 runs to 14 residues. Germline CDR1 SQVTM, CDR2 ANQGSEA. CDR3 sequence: CSIQVTGGNEKLFF. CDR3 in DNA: TGCAGCATACAAGTGACAGGGGGTAATGAAAAACTGTTTTTT.

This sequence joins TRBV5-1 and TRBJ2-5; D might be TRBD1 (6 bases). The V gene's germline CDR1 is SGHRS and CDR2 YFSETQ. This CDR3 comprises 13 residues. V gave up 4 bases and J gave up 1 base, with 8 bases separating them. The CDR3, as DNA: TGCGCCAGCAGCGTGGACAGCCAAGAGACCCAGTACTTC. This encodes CASSVDSQETQYF.

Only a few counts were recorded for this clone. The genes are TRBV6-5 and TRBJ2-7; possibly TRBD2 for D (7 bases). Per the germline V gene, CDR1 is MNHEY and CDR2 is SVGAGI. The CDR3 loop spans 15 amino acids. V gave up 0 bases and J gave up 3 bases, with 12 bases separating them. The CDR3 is CASSYSTGGNYEQYF. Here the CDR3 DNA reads TGTGCCAGCAGTTACTCGACGGGGGGCAACTACGAGCAGTACTTC.

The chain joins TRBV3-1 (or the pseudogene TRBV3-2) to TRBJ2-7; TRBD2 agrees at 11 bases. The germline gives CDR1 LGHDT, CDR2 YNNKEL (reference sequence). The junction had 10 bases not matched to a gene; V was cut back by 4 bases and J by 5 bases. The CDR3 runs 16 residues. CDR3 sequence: CASSRSVSSGGNEQYF. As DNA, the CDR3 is TGTGCCAGCAGCCGGTCAGTATCTAGCGGGGGGAACGAGCAGTACTTC.

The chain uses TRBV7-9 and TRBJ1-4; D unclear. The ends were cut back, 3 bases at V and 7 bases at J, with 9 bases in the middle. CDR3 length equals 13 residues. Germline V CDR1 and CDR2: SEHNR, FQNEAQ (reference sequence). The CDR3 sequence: CASSFGDGEKLFF. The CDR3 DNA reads TGTGCCAGCAGCTTTGGAGACGGTGAAAAACTGTTTTTT. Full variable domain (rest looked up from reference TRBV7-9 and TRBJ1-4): DTGVSQNPRHKITKRGQNVTFRCDPISEHNRLYWYRQTLGQGPEFLTYFQNEAQLEKSRLLSDRFSAERPKGSFSTLEIQRTEQGDSAMYLCASSFGDGEKLFFGSGTQLSVL.

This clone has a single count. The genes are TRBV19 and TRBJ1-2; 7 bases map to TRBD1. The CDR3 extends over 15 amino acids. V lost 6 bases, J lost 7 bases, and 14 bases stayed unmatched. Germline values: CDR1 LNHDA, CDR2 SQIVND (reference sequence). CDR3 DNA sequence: TGTGCCAGTAGAGTATTAGGGGACAGTTCCTTTGGCTACACCTTC. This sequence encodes CASRVLGDSSFGYTF.

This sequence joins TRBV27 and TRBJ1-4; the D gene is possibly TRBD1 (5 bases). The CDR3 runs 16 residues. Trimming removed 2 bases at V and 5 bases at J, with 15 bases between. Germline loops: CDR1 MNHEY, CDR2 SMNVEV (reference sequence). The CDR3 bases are TGTGCCAGCAGTTTAGGAGTCGGGGGAGAAAATGAAAAACTGTTTTTT. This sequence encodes CASSLGVGGENEKLFF.

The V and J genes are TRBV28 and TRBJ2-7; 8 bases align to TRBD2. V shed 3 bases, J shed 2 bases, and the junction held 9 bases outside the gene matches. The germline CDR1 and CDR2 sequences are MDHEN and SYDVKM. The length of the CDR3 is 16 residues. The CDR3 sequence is CASSFPASGLTYEQYF. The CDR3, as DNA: TGTGCCAGCAGTTTCCCCGCTAGCGGGTTAACCTACGAGCAGTACTTC.

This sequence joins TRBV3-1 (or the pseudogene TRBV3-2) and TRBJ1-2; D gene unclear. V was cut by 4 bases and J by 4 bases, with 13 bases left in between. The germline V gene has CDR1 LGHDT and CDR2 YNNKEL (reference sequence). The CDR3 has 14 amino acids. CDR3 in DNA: TGTGCCAGCAGCCCCGGCGGCCGAGTCTATGGCTACACCTTC. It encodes CASSPGGRVYGYTF.

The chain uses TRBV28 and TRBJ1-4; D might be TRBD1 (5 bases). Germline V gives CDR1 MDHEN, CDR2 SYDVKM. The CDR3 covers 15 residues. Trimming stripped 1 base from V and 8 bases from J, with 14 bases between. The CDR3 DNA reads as TGTGCCAGCAGTTTATTCCAGGGTCCTGAAGAAAAACTGTTTTTT. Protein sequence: CASSLFQGPEEKLFF.

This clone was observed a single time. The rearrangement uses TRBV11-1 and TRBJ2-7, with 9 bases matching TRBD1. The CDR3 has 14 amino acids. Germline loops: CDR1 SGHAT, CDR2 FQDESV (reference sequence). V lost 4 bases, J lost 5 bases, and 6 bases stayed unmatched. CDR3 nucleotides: TGTGCCAGCAGCTCATGGACAGGGGTCGACGAGCAGTACTTC. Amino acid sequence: CASSSWTGVDEQYF.

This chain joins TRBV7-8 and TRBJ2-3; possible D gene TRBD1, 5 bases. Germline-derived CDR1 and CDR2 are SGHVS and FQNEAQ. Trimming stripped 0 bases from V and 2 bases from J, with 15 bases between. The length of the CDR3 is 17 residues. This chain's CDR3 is CASSLARLGRLTDTQYF. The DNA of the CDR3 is TGTGCCAGCAGCTTAGCGCGTCTGGGGCGGCTCACAGATACGCAGTATTTT. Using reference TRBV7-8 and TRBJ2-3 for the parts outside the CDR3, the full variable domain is GAGVSQSPRYKVAKRGQDVALRCDPISGHVSLFWYQQALGQGPEFLTYFQNEAQLDKSGLPSDRFFAERPEGSVSTLKIQRTQQEDSAVYLCASSLARLGRLTDTQYFGPGTRLTVL.

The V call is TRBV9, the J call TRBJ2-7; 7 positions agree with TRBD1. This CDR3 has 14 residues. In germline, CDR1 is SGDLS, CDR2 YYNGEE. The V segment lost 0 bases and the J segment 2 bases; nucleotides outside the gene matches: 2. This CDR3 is CASSVAGTAYEQYF. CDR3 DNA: TGTGCCAGCAGCGTAGCCGGGACAGCCTACGAGCAGTACTTC.

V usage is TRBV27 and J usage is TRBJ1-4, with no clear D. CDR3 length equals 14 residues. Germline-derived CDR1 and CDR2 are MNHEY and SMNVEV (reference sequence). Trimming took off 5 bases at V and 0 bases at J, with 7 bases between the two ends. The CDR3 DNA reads TGTGCCAGCAGTGCGGCCGCAACTAATGAAAAACTGTTTTTT. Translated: CASSAAATNEKLFF.

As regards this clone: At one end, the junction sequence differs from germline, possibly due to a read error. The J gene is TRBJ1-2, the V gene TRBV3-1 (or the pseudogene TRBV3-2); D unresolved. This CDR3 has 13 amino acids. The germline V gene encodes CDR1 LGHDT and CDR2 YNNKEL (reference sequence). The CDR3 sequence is CASSQTIGRWHAF. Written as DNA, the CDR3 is TGTGCCAGCAGCCAGACTATAGGACGTTGGCACGCCTTC.

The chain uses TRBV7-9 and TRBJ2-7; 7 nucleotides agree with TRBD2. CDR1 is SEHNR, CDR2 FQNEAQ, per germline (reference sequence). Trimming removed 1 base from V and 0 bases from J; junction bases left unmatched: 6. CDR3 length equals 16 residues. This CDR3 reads CASSLVLAGISYEQYF. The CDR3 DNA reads TGTGCCAGCAGCTTAGTTTTAGCGGGCATCTCCTACGAGCAGTACTTC.

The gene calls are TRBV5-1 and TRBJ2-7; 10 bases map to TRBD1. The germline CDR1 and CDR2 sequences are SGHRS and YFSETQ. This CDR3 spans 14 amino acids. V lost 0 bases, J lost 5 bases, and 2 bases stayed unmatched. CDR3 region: CASSLGQGADEQYF. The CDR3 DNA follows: TGCGCCAGCAGCTTGGGACAGGGGGCCGACGAGCAGTACTTC.

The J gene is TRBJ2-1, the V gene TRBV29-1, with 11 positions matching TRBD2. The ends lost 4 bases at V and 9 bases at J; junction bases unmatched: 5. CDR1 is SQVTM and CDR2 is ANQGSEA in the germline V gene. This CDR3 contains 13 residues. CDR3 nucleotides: TGCAGCGTTGCACTAGCGGGAGCGGCTGAGCAGTTCTTC. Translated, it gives CSVALAGAAEQFF.

The CDR3 DNA sequence: TGTGCCAGCAGTTTTATCCAGGGAAGCACTGAAGCTTTCTTT. Amino acids: CASSFIQGSTEAFF. V usage is TRBV28 and J usage is TRBJ1-1; tentative D call: TRBD1 (5 bases). CDR1 is MDHEN, CDR2 SYDVKM, per germline. The CDR3 has 14 amino acids. Trimming removed 3 bases from V and 4 bases from J, with 12 bases in between.